The entry that follows covers one T cell receptor beta chain sequence. The target antigen is unknown. The germline V gene has CDR1 MGHRA and CDR2 YSYEKL. The junction had 8 bases not matched to a gene; V was cut back by 2 bases and J by 5 bases. The CDR3 loop spans 16 amino acids. The sample originates from a study of shared clonotypes between healthy human individuals. Across the whole study: A couple of female and a few male donors aged 18 to 49 were enrolled. Three CD4 naive, three CD4 memory, two CD8 naive and one CD8 memory plate were used per donor.

Profiled with immunoSEQ multiplex PCR; TCRdb holds only in-frame clones, not every one. Of about 320,000 clones in the sample, around 87% were seen once. Regarding the study as a whole: Among the subsets, naive ones generally showed larger estimated richness than memory ones. It was only blood that was sampled, and tissue repertoires likely differ.

This sequence was found in a man between 18 and 35 years old in good health. Sequencing used memory CD8+ T cells sorted from blood. This sample's subset: CD45RO+ cells pooled with CCR7-negative TemRA cells. The chain combines TRBV4-1 with TRBJ2-1; 8 nucleotides agree with TRBD1. In DNA, the CDR3 is TGCGCCAGCAGCCAATGGACAGGGATCGGTAACAATGAGCAGTTCTTC. Protein sequence: CASSQWTGIGNNEQFF.